These T cell receptor beta chains were read from a single sample in a study of blood T cell repertoires in COVID-19. The table came from immunoSEQ multiplex PCR; TCRdb's copy has only in-frame clones and leaves some out. Of under 250,000 clones in the sample, 80% to 85% were seen once. Material: peripheral blood. The receptors shown here come from a man aged 50 to 59 with active or convalescent COVID-19. The CDR3 runs from the conserved cysteine through the conserved F or W. D genes are given only for firm matches. Not all rows give a size; the values are once, few, many and, for expanded clones, a class.

DNA: TGTGCCAGCAGCCAACCCCTTTCCGCTAGCGGGGGACGTAGCACAGATACGCAGTATTTT
CDR3: CASSQPLSASGGRSTDTQYF
J: TRBJ2-3
D: TRBD2
size: -
V: TRBV14

DNA: TGTGCCAGCAGTGAGGGGGGTTTCGAAAAACTGTTTTTT
CDR3: CASSEGGFEKLFF
J: TRBJ1-4
D: -
size: -
V: TRBV6-4

DNA: TGTGCCAGCAGCCGCGGGGTCCAAGAGACCCAGTACTTC
CDR3: CASSRGVQETQYF
J: TRBJ2-5
D: -
size: -
V: TRBV3-1/TRBV3-2

DNA: TGTGCCAGCAGCCTCCATCCCGGGGGGGCGAGCTCCTACAATGAGCAGTTCTTC
CDR3: CASSLHPGGASSYNEQFF
J: TRBJ2-1
D: TRBD2
size: -
V: TRBV3-1/TRBV3-2

DNA: TGTGCCAGCAGTTTATCTATCTCCGGGTGGCACACTGAAGCTTTCTTT
CDR3: CASSLSISGWHTEAFF
J: TRBJ1-1
D: -
size: -
V: TRBV28

DNA: TGTGCCAGCAGCCGTAGACAGGGGATGGAGCAGTACTTC
CDR3: CASSRRQGMEQYF
J: TRBJ2-7
D: TRBD1
size: -
V: TRBV13

DNA: TGTGCCAGCAGTTACTCCACCGGGACAGGATTCTATGGCTACACCTTC
CDR3: CASSYSTGTGFYGYTF
J: TRBJ1-2
D: TRBD1
size: -
V: TRBV6-5

DNA: TGTGCCACCAGCAGAGACAGGGGGCTACGCGAGCAGTACTTC
CDR3: CATSRDRGLREQYF
J: TRBJ2-7
D: TRBD1
size: -
V: TRBV15

DNA: TGTGCCTGCAACAAGGGGACTTGGGGCACAGATACGCAGTATTTT
CDR3: CACNKGTWGTDTQYF
J: TRBJ2-3
D: -
size: -
V: TRBV30

DNA: TGTGCCAGCAGCCCGACTGGGACAGGGATGCACAATGAGCAGTTCTTC
CDR3: CASSPTGTGMHNEQFF
J: TRBJ2-1
D: TRBD1
size: -
V: TRBV7-9

DNA: TGTGCCAGCAGCTTGGACCCCGGGGGGCAGGGAGCCACTGAAGCTTTCTTT
CDR3: CASSLDPGGQGATEAFF
J: TRBJ1-1
D: -
size: -
V: TRBV5-4

DNA: TGTGCCAGCAGTGCAGGGTCCGAGCAGTACTTC
CDR3: CASSAGSEQYF
J: TRBJ2-7
D: -
size: -
V: TRBV12-3/TRBV12-4

DNA: TGTGCCAGCAGTCAGGGGACAGGGGAGGGCTATGGCTACACCTTC
CDR3: CASSQGTGEGYGYTF
J: TRBJ1-2
D: TRBD1
size: -
V: TRBV7-9

DNA: TGTGCCAGCTCACCAAGTCTAAACACTGAAGCTTTCTTT
CDR3: CASSPSLNTEAFF
J: TRBJ1-1
D: -
size: -
V: TRBV18

DNA: TGTGCCAGTACCACGACAGCCTCTTATAGCAATCAGCCCCAGCATTTT
CDR3: CASTTTASYSNQPQHF
J: TRBJ1-5
D: -
size: -
V: TRBV19

DNA: TGTGCCAGCAGTGGCGGCCGGGGAGCAGTGCCACCCCTCCACTTT
CDR3: CASSGGRGAVPPLHF
J: TRBJ1-6
D: -
size: -
V: TRBV2

DNA: TGTGCCAGCAGCCCCGTACTAGCGGGTGGCGACTACGAGCAGTACTTC
CDR3: CASSPVLAGGDYEQYF
J: TRBJ2-7
D: TRBD2
size: -
V: TRBV7-3

DNA: TGCGCCAGCAGGCCTGCAGGGGGCACTGAAGCTTTCTTT
CDR3: CASRPAGGTEAFF
J: TRBJ1-1
D: TRBD1
size: -
V: TRBV5-1

DNA: TGCGCCAGCAGCGTCCGGGACAGGGTTGACGAGCAGTACTTC
CDR3: CASSVRDRVDEQYF
J: TRBJ2-7
D: TRBD1
size: -
V: TRBV4-1

DNA: TGTGCCAGCAGCTATAGTTGGGGGTACAGGGGTCGATTTAACAATGAGCAGTTCTTC
CDR3: CASSYSWGYRGRFNNEQFF
J: TRBJ2-1
D: TRBD1
size: -
V: TRBV5-6

DNA: TGTGCCACCAGGGAGCGGGGGGACGGCGAGCAGTACTTC
CDR3: CATRERGDGEQYF
J: TRBJ2-7
D: TRBD2
size: -
V: TRBV15

DNA: TGTGCCAGCAGCTTAGCGGGGGGAGGGAACACTGAAGCTTTCTTT
CDR3: CASSLAGGGNTEAFF
J: TRBJ1-1
D: -
size: once
V: TRBV7-9

DNA: TGTGCCAGCAGCCCCGGGTACTTCTCCTACGAGCAGTACTTC
CDR3: CASSPGYFSYEQYF
J: TRBJ2-7
D: -
size: few
V: TRBV9

DNA: TGTGCCAGCAGTTCGTTCGACCAGGGTAGCGAGCAGTACTTC
CDR3: CASSSFDQGSEQYF
J: TRBJ2-7
D: -
size: -
V: TRBV27

DNA: TGTGCCAGCAGTCCCGGGACAGGGGGCAATTCACCCCTCCACTTT
CDR3: CASSPGTGGNSPLHF
J: TRBJ1-6
D: TRBD1
size: -
V: TRBV28

DNA: TGTGCCAGCAGCTCCCTCCAAGGACAGGGGAAGATCGGGGAGCTGTTTTTT
CDR3: CASSSLQGQGKIGELFF
J: TRBJ2-2
D: TRBD1
size: -
V: TRBV7-9

DNA: TGTGCCAGTAGGGGACTAGCGGTGTCAGATACGCAGTATTTT
CDR3: CASRGLAVSDTQYF
J: TRBJ2-3
D: TRBD2
size: -
V: TRBV19

DNA: TGTGCCAGCAGCCAAAGCGCGAGCTCCTACAATGAGCAGTTCTTC
CDR3: CASSQSASSYNEQFF
J: TRBJ2-1
D: -
size: once
V: TRBV3-1/TRBV3-2

DNA: TGTGCCAGCAGCGAAAGCGGGACCCAGTACTTC
CDR3: CASSESGTQYF
J: TRBJ2-5
D: -
size: -
V: TRBV3-1/TRBV3-2

DNA: TGTGCCAGCAGCCAAGATCTGACAGGGGGGGAGGAGCAGTACTTC
CDR3: CASSQDLTGGEEQYF
J: TRBJ2-7
D: TRBD1
size: -
V: TRBV4-2

DNA: TGTGCCAGCAGCTCTCCACCCGGCACTGAAGCTTTCTTT
CDR3: CASSSPPGTEAFF
J: TRBJ1-1
D: -
size: -
V: TRBV5-5

DNA: TGTGCCAGCAGTTACTCAATCTCTTCCGGGACAGATACGCAGTATTTT
CDR3: CASSYSISSGTDTQYF
J: TRBJ2-3
D: -
size: -
V: TRBV6-5

DNA: TGTGCCAGCAGCCAAGATCTAGGCGCCGACTACTCACCCCTCCACTTT
CDR3: CASSQDLGADYSPLHF
J: TRBJ1-6
D: -
size: -
V: TRBV3-1/TRBV3-2

DNA: TGTGCCAGCAGTGACGGACTAGCGGGGGCAATCAAGCAGTACTTC
CDR3: CASSDGLAGAIKQYF
J: TRBJ2-7
D: TRBD2
size: -
V: TRBV6-1

DNA: TGTGCCAGTAGCCAACAGGGGGCCGCAGATACGCAGTATTTT
CDR3: CASSQQGAADTQYF
J: TRBJ2-3
D: TRBD1
size: -
V: TRBV19

DNA: TGTGCCCTGACGTTTTACGGGATAGCCACTGAAGCTTTCTTT
CDR3: CALTFYGIATEAFF
J: TRBJ1-1
D: -
size: -
V: TRBV30

DNA: TGTGCCAGCAGCTTGTTGAGGGGGCGAGGCACTGAAGCTTTCTTT
CDR3: CASSLLRGRGTEAFF
J: TRBJ1-1
D: TRBD1
size: once
V: TRBV7-9

DNA: TGTGCCACCAGCAGTGTACAGGGGGCGCGTGGCTACACCTTC
CDR3: CATSSVQGARGYTF
J: TRBJ1-2
D: TRBD1
size: few
V: TRBV15

DNA: TGTGCCAGCAGCTTCCCCCGGGACAGGGAAACTGGGGCCAACGTCCTGACTTTC
CDR3: CASSFPRDRETGANVLTF
J: TRBJ2-6
D: TRBD1
size: -
V: TRBV7-9

DNA: TGTGCCAGCAGCTTATTACGACAGAGGACCTACGAGCAGTACTTC
CDR3: CASSLLRQRTYEQYF
J: TRBJ2-7
D: -
size: -
V: TRBV7-9

DNA: TGTGCCAGCAGCCCAAAGACTAGGCTAAGTCCTGAGCAGTTCTTC
CDR3: CASSPKTRLSPEQFF
J: TRBJ2-1
D: -
size: -
V: TRBV7-9

DNA: TGCGCCAGCAGCCCCCCGGGACAAATGATTGGGAACACTGAAGCTTTCTTT
CDR3: CASSPPGQMIGNTEAFF
J: TRBJ1-1
D: -
size: -
V: TRBV5-1

DNA: TGTGCCTGGAGTGTTGGGAGTAGCGGGGGTGGCTACGAGCAGTACTTC
CDR3: CAWSVGSSGGGYEQYF
J: TRBJ2-7
D: TRBD2
size: few
V: TRBV30

DNA: TGTGCCAGCAGTCGACAGGACCACTATGGCTACACCTTC
CDR3: CASSRQDHYGYTF
J: TRBJ1-2
D: -
size: -
V: TRBV12-3/TRBV12-4

DNA: TGTGCCAGTAGTATAGATCAACGGTCCGTGGAGCAGTACTTC
CDR3: CASSIDQRSVEQYF
J: TRBJ2-7
D: -
size: -
V: TRBV19

DNA: TGCGCCAGCAGCGAGGGACAGGCGGGGGATACGCAGTATTTT
CDR3: CASSEGQAGDTQYF
J: TRBJ2-3
D: TRBD1
size: once
V: TRBV5-1

DNA: TGTGCCAGCAGTTCCGCGGGACGGGAGAATGAAAAACTGTTTTTT
CDR3: CASSSAGRENEKLFF
J: TRBJ1-4
D: -
size: -
V: TRBV6-2/TRBV6-3

DNA: TGCAGCGTTGCTATACAGGGGGGGTCTGGTGGCTACACCTTC
CDR3: CSVAIQGGSGGYTF
J: TRBJ1-2
D: TRBD1
size: -
V: TRBV29-1

DNA: TGTGCCAGCAGCAACCTAGCGGGATCAACCGGGGAGCTGTTTTTT
CDR3: CASSNLAGSTGELFF
J: TRBJ2-2
D: TRBD2
size: -
V: TRBV11-3

DNA: TGTGCCAGCAGCTTAGGTTCAGGGGACACAGATACGCAGTATTTT
CDR3: CASSLGSGDTDTQYF
J: TRBJ2-3
D: -
size: few
V: TRBV7-9

DNA: TGTGCCACCAGCAGAGAGGGCAGGGGGGACAATGAGCAGTTCTTC
CDR3: CATSREGRGDNEQFF
J: TRBJ2-1
D: -
size: few
V: TRBV15

DNA: TGTGCCATAGGACAGGCTGGTCAGCCCCAGCATTTT
CDR3: CAIGQAGQPQHF
J: TRBJ1-5
D: TRBD1
size: -
V: TRBV2

DNA: TGTGCCAGCAGTGAACGTAGCGGGGGGGAGCGGACCCAGTACTTC
CDR3: CASSERSGGERTQYF
J: TRBJ2-5
D: TRBD2
size: -
V: TRBV2

DNA: TGTGCCAGCAGTCTCCCCTCGGGAGGGGCAGACTATGGCTACACCTTC
CDR3: CASSLPSGGADYGYTF
J: TRBJ1-2
D: -
size: few
V: TRBV28